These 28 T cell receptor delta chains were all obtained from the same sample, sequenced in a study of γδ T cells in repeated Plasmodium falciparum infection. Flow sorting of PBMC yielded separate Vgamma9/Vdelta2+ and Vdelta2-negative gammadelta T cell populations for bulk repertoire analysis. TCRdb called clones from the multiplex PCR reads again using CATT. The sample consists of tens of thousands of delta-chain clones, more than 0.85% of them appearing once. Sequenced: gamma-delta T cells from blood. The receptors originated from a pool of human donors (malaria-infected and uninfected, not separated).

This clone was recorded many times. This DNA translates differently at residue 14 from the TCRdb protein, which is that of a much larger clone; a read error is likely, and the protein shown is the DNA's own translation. The CDR3 reads CACDTLGGGYAVNGLTAQLFF. CDR3 DNA sequence: TGTGCCTGTGACACGTTAGGTGGGGGATACGCGGTTAACGGTTTGACAGCACAACTCTTCTTT. This chain connects TRDV2 to TRDJ2, with 11 bases aligning to TRDD3. Germline trimming cut 1 base from V and 1 base from J; bases unmatched to any gene: 16. CDR1 and CDR2 (germline): GEAIGNYY, EKD. The CDR3 covers 21 residues.

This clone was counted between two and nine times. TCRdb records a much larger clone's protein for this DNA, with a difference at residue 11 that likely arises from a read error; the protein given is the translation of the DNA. CDR3 sequence reads: CALGGLPRGGTRKLIF. CDR3 in DNA: TGTGCTCTTGGGGGCCTCCCGAGGGGGGGGACACGCAAACTCATCTTT. The chain recombines TRDV1 with TRDJ1; a possible D gene is TRDD3 (6 bases). Here the J gene came from matching the DNA to germline, since TCRdb omits it. The CDR3 is 16 amino acids. Germline CDR1 is TSWWSYY and CDR2 is QGS. Trimming pared 4 bases from V and 8 bases from J, leaving 23 bases between.

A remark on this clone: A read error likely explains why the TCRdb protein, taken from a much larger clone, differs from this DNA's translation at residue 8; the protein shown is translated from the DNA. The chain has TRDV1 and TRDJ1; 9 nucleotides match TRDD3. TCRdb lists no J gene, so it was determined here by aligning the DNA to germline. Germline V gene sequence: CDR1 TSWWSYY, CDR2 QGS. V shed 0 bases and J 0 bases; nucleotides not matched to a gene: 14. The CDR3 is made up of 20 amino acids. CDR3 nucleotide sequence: TGTGCTCTTGGGGAACTGATCTCCCCTACTGGGGGAATGTACACCGATAAACTCATCTTT. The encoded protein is CALGELISPTGGMYTDKLIF.

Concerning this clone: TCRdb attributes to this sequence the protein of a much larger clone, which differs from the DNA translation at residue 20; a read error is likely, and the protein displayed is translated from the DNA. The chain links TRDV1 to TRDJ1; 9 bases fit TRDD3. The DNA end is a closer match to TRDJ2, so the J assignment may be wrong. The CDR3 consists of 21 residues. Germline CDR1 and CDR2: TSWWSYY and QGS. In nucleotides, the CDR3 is TGTGCTCTTGGGCTCCCGTTCCTACCGGCAGGTCTGGGGGATCGCAATCGGGGACTCTTCTTT. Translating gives CALGLPFLPAGLGDRNRGLFF.

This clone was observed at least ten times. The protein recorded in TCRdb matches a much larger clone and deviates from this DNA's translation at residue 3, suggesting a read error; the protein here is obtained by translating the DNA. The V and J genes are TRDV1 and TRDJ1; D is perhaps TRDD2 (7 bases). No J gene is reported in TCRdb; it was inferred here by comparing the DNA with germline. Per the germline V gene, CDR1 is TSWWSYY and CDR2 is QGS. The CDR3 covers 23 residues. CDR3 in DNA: TGTGCTCCTGGGGACCGGCCTTCCTTCTACGTACTAGTTTCCTTACTGTACACCGATAAACTCATCTTT. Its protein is CAPGDRPSFYVLVSLLYTDKLIF.

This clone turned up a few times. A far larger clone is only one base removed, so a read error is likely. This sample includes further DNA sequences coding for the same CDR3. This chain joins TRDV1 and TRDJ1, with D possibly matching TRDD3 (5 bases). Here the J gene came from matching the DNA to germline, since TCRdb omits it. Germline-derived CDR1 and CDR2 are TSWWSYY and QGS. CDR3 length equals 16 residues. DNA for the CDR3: TGTGCCCTTGGGGAATACCGTCCTGGGTACACCGATAAACTCATCTTT. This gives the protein CALGEYRPGYTDKLIF.

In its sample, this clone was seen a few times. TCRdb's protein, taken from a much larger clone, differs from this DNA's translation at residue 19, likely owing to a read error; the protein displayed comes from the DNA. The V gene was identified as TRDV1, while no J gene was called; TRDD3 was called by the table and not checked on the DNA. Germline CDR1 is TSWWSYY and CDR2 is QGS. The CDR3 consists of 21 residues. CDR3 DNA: TGTGCTCTTGGGGAACTAGATTTCTTTCTGGGGGATACACTGTACACCGATAAACCCATCTTT. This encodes CALGELDFFLGDTLYTDKPIF.

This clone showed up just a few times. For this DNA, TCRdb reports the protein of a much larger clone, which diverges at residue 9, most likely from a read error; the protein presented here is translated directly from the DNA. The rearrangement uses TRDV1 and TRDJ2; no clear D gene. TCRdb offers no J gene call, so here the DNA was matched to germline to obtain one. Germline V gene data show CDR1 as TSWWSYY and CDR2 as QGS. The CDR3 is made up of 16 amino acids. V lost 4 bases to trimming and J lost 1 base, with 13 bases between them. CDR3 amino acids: CALGGPFWDLTAQLFF. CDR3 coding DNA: TGTGCTCTTGGGGGCCCTTTTTGGGATTTGACAGCACAACTCTTCTTT.

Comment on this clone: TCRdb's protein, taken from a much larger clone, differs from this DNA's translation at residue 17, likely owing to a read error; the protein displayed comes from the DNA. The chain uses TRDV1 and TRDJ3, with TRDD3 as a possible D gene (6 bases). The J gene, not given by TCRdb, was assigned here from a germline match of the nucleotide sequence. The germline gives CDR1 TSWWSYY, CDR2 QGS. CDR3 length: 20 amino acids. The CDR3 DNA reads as TGTGCTCTTGGGGGTTCCTCTCCCAACCGGCAGAACTGGGACACCCGAAAGATGTTTTTC. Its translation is CALGGSSPNRQNWDTRKMFF.

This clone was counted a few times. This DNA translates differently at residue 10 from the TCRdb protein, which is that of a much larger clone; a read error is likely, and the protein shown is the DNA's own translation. The CDR3 region has the DNA TGTGCCTGTGAGCAACTGGGGGCCCCGCACACCGATAAACTCATCTTT. Its translation is CACEQLGAPHTDKLIF. J is TRDJ1 and V is TRDV2, with TRDD3 identical over 8 bases. V trimming: 4 bases; J trimming: 0 bases; junction bases outside the gene matches: 9. This CDR3 is built from 16 residues. Per germline, CDR1 GEAIGNYY and CDR2 EKD.

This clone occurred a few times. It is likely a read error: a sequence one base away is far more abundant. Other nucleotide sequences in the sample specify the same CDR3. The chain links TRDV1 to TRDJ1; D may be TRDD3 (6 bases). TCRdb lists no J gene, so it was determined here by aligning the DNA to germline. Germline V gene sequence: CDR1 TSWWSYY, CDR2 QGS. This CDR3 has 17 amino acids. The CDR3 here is CALGELRPLKGADKLIF. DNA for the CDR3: TGTGCTCTGGGGGAACTTCGTCCGTTAAAAGGCGCCGATAAACTCATCTTT.

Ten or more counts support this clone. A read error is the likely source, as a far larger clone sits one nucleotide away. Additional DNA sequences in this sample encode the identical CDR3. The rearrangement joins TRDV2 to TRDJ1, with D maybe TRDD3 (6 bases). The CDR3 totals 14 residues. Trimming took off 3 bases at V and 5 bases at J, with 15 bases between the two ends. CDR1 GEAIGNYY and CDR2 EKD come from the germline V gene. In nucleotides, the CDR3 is TGTGCCTGTGACGCCGTAGATACGCGGGATAAACTCATCTTT. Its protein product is CACDAVDTRDKLIF.

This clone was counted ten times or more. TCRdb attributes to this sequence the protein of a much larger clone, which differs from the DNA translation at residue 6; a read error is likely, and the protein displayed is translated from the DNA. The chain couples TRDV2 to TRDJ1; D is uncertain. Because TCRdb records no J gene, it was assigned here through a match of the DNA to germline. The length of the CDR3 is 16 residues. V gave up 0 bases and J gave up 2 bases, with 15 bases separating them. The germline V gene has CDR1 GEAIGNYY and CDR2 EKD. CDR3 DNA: TGTGCCTGTGACACCACTCAAGGTCTAGGGACCGATAAACTCATCTTT. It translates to CACDTTQGLGTDKLIF.

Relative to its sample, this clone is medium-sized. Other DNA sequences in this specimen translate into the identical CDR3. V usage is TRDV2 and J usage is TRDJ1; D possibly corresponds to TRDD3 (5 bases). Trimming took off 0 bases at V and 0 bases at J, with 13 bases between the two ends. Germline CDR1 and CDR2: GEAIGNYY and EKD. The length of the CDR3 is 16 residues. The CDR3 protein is CACDTVGSRYTDKLIF. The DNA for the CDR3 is TGTGCCTGTGACACCGTGGGGTCCCGGTACACCGATAAACTCATCTTT.

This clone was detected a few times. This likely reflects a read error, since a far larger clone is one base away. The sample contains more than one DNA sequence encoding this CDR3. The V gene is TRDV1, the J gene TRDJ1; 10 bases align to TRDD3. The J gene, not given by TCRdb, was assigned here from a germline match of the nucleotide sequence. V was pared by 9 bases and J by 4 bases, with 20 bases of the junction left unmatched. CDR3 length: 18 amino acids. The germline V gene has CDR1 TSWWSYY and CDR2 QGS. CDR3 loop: CALGIHDHGGDTNDKLIF. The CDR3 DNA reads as TGTGCTCTAGGTATTCACGACCATGGGGGGGATACGAACGATAAACTCATCTTT.

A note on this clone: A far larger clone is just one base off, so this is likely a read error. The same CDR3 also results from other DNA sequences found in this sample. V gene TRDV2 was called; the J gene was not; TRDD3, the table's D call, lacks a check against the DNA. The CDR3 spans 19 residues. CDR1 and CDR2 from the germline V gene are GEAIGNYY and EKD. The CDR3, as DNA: TGTGCCTGTGACCCTCTGGGGGATACGCCCTCATCGTACACCGATAAGCTCATCTTT. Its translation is CACDPLGDTPSSYTDKLIF.

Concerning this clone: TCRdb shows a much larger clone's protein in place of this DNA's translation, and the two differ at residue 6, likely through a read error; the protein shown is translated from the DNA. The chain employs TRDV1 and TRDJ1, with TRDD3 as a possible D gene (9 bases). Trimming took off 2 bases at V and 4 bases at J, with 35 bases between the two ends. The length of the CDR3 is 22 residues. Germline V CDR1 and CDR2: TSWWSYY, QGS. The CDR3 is CALGESTRLPTYWGITGDKLIF. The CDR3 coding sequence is TGTGCTCTTGGGGAATCTACGCGTCTTCCTACTTATTGGGGGATAACAGGCGATAAACTCATCTTT.

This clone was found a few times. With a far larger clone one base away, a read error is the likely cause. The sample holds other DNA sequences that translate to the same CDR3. The CDR3 sequence: CALGELGIPTELGRSKLIF. In nucleotides, the CDR3 is TGTGCTCTTGGGGAACTCGGGATCCCAACCGAATTAGGAAGGAGTAAACTCATCTTT. The chain combines TRDV1 with TRDJ1; a possible D gene is TRDD3 (5 bases). The V gene lost 0 bases and the J gene lost 7 bases, with 27 bases spanning the gap. The CDR3 runs 19 residues. Germline V gene data show CDR1 as TSWWSYY and CDR2 as QGS.

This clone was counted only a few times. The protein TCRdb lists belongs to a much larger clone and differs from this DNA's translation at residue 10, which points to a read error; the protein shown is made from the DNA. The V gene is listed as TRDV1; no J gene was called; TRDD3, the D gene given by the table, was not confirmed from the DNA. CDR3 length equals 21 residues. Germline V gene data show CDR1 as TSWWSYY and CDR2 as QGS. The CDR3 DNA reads TGTGCTCTTGGGGAACGGTCTCGAGGGCCACCTTCTGGGGGATACACCGATAAGCTCATCTTT. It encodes CALGERSRGPPSGGYTDKLIF.

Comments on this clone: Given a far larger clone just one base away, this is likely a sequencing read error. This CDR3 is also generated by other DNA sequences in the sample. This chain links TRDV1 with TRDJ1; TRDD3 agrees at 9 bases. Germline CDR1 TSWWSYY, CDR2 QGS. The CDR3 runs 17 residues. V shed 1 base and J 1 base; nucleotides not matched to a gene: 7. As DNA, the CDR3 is TGTGCTCTTGGGGAACGTGGGGGGATACTGGTCACCGATAAACTCATCTTT. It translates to CALGERGGILVTDKLIF.

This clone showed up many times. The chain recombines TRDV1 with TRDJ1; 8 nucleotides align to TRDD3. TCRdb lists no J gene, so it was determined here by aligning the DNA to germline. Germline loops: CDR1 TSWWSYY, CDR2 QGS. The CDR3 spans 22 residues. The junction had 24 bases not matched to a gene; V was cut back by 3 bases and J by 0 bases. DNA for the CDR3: TGTGCTCTTGGGGAGGCTTTCTTCTCATTCTCGTACTGGGGGCCCAACACCGATAAACTCATCTTT. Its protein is CALGEAFFSFSYWGPNTDKLIF.

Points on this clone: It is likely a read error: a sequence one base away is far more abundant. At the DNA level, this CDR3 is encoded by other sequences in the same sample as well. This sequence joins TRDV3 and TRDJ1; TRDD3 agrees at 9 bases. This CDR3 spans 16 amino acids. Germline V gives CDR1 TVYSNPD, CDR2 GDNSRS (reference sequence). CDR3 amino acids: CAPLSTGDTYTDKLIF. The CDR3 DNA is TGCGCCCCCTTATCCACCGGGGATACGTACACCGATAAACTCATCTTT. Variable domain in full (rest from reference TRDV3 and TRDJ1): CDKVTQSSPDQTVASGSEVVLLCTYDTVYSNPDLFWYRIRPDYSFQFVFYGDNSRSEGADFTQGRFSVKHILTQKAFHLVISPVRTEDSATYYCAPLSTGDTYTDKLIFGKGTRVTVEP.

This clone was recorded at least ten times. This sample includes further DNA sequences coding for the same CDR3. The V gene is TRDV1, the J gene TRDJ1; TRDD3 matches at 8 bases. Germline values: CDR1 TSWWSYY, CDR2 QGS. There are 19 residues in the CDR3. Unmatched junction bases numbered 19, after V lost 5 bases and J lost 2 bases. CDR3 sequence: CALGPRGGGDNGGTDKLIF. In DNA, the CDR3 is TGTGCTCTTGGGCCACGTGGCGGGGGGGATAATGGTGGGACCGATAAACTCATCTTT.

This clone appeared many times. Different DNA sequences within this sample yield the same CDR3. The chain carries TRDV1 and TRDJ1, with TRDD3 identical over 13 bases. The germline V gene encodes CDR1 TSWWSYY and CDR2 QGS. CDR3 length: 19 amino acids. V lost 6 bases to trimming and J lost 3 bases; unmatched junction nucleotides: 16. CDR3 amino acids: CALGRDRPRTGGYADKLIF. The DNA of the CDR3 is TGTGCTCTTGGACGGGATCGTCCACGTACTGGGGGATACGCCGATAAACTCATCTTT.

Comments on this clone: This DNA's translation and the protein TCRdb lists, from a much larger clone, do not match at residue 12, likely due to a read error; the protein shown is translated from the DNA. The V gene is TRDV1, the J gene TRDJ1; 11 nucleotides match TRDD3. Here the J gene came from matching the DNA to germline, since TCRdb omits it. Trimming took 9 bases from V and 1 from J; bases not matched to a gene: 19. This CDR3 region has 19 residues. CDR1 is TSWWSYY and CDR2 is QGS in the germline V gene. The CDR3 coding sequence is TGTGCTCTCAATCACAAGGCAAACTGGGGGATATGGCCCACCGATAAACTCATCTTT. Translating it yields CALNHKANWGIWPTDKLIF.

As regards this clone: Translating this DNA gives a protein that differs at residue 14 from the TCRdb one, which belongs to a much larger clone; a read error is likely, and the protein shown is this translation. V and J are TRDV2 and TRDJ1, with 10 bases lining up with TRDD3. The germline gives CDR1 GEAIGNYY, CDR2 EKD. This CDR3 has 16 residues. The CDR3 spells CACDSLGDSATDKHIF. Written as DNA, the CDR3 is TGTGCCTGTGACTCACTGGGGGATTCAGCCACCGATAAACACATCTTT.

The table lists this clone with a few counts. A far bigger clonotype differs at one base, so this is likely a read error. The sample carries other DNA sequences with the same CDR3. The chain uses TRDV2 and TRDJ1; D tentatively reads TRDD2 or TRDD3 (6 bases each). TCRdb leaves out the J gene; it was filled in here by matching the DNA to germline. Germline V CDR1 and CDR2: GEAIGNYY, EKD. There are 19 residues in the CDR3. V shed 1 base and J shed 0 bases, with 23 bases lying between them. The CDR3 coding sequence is TGTGCCTGTGACACGGGATCCTACACTGGGCTACTGTACACCGATAAACTCATCTTT. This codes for CACDTGSYTGLLYTDKLIF.

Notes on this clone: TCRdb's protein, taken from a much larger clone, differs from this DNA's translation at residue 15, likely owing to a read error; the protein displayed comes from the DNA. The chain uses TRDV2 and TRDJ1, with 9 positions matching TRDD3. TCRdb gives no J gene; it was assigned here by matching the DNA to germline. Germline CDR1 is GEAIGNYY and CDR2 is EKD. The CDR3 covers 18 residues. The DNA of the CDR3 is TGTGCCTGTGACACCCTAAATCTGGGGGATTTAGGGGCCGATAGACTCATCTTT. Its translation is CACDTLNLGDLGADRLIF.